The 2 T cell receptor beta chains below all came from one sample that was sequenced in a study of blood T cell repertoires in COVID-19. Profiled with immunoSEQ multiplex PCR; TCRdb holds only in-frame clones, not every one. The profile covers about 190,000 clones, with around 89% appearing a single time and around 0.63% taken by the ten largest. Sequenced sample: peripheral blood. The receptor source for this set is a man in his forties or fifties with acute or convalescent COVID-19.

This chain connects TRBV7-8 to TRBJ1-5; possibly TRBD1 for D (6 bases). The V gene's germline CDR1 is SGHVS and CDR2 FQNEAQ. Trimming left V 5 bases short and J 5 bases short, with 19 bases between. This CDR3 region has 16 residues. The CDR3 reads CASSHTVGQSYQPQHF. As DNA, the CDR3 is TGTGCCAGCAGCCATACGGTCGGACAGTCCTATCAGCCCCAGCATTTT.

This chain uses TRBV6-5 with TRBJ2-3; 8 bases map to TRBD2. J was trimmed by 1 base and V by 11 bases; bases with no gene match: 11. This CDR3 contains 15 residues. The V gene's germline CDR1 is MNHEY and CDR2 SVGAGI. The CDR3 spells CAGLLNSGGTDTQYF. CDR3 DNA: TGTGCCGGACTCCTGAATAGCGGGGGCACAGATACGCAGTATTTT.